These 8 T cell receptor beta chains originate from one sample sequenced in a study of post-analysis software for immune sequencing data. Study-wide results and limits: In patients, TRBV5-6, TRBV5-1 and TRBV20-1 belonged to roughly five TRBV segments found more frequently than in controls.

Unique molecular identifiers were carried by the TCR beta cDNA libraries. TCRdb re-analysed the PCR reads in MiXCR, keeping a single row per CDR3 protein. The table has 430,000 or so distinct CDR3 sequences, approximately 37% seen once. These TCRs are of unknown antigen specificity. Sequencing was performed on blood. Source of these receptors: a girl under 10 years old with multiple sclerosis.

For this clonotype: The junction departs from germline at one end; a sequencing error may be responsible. This chain links TRBV15 with TRBJ1-5; TRBD1 might be the D (5 bases). Germline CDR1 and CDR2: LNHNV and YYDKDF (reference sequence). This CDR3 is 13 amino acids long. In nucleotides, the CDR3 is TGTGCCACCAGTATGACAGTCAATCGGCCCCAGCATTTT. The encoded protein is CATSMTVNRPQHF.

This clonotype was observed a few times. The rearrangement uses TRBV6-4 and TRBJ2-1; 8 nucleotides line up with TRBD1. The germline V gene encodes CDR1 MRHNA and CDR2 SNTAGT. The CDR3 runs to 15 residues. V lost 3 bases to trimming and J lost 5 bases; unmatched junction nucleotides: 6. Here the CDR3 DNA reads TGTGCCAGCAGTGAGGGGGACAGGATGAACAATGAGCAGTTCTTC. Its translation is CASSEGDRMNNEQFF.

For this clonotype: One end of the junction does not line up with germline, which may come from a read error. This chain joins TRBV20-1 and TRBJ2-7, with a possible D match to TRBD2 (5 bases). The germline gives CDR1 DFQATT, CDR2 SNEGSKA (reference sequence). The CDR3 is 14 amino acids. CDR3 sequence: CSTRQLTLSYGQYF. The CDR3 DNA follows: TGCAGTACTAGGCAGCTAACCCTCTCCTACGGGCAGTACTTC.

There are a few counts of this clonotype. The chain carries TRBV7-3 and TRBJ1-1; the D is unclear. The CDR3 is 12 residues long. Per germline, CDR1 SGHTA and CDR2 FQGTGA. The CDR3 region has the DNA TGTGCGGTGGACTGCGTGGGGACTGAAGCTTTCTTT. It codes for CAVDCVGTEAFF.

This chain joins TRBV29-1 and TRBJ1-1, with D possibly being TRBD1 (6 bases). CDR3 length equals 11 residues. Germline V CDR1 and CDR2: SQVTM, ANQGSEA. Between the trimmed V and J ends, which lost 6 bases and 4 bases, there was a span of 9 bases. The CDR3 DNA follows: TGCAGCGTCCGCAGGGGCACTGAAGCTTTCTTT. The encoded protein is CSVRRGTEAFF.

This clonotype appeared a single time. Just one base apart from a much larger clone, this may be a read error. This chain uses TRBV12-3 or TRBV12-4 with TRBJ2-5; D is unclear. The CDR3 length is 12 residues. Here the CDR3 reads CASSLVAETLYF. The CDR3 DNA is TGTGCCAGCAGTTTGGTGGCGGAGACCCTGTACTTC.

The rearrangement links TRBV10-1 to TRBJ1-5; D unresolved. There are 12 residues in the CDR3. The germline gives CDR1 WNHNN, CDR2 SYGVQD (reference sequence). Between the trimmed V and J ends, which lost 3 bases and 9 bases, there was a span of 9 bases. The CDR3 sequence: CASSEKGPPQHF. CDR3 bases: TGCGCCAGCAGTGAAAAGGGCCCGCCCCAGCATTTT.

Of note for this clonotype: One junction end does not reproduce the germline sequence, and a read error may be involved. The genes are TRBV6-1 and TRBJ2-3; TRBD2 might be the D (6 bases). The CDR3 has 11 residues. Per germline, CDR1 MNHNS and CDR2 SASEGT. The CDR3 bases are TGTGACAGCACTGAGGGAGGTACGCAGTATTTT. Amino acids: CDSTEGGTQYF.